What follows describes a single T cell receptor beta chain. Its antigen is not identified. This sample is part of a study of beta chain features in type 1 diabetes. As every portion of the isolated RNA was reverse transcribed, the sequencing read expressed TCRB transcripts. TCRdb's table, derived via immunoSEQ multiplex PCR, lists solely in-frame clones and lacks some. There are some 150,000 clones in the sample; approximately 13% occur only once, and around 1.4% lies in the top ten. Per germline, CDR1 LNHNV and CDR2 YYDKDF (reference sequence). Trimming at V came to 3 bases and at J to 2 bases, leaving 6 bases not matched to a gene. The CDR3 has 16 amino acids. Purity exceeding 98% was reached by all sorted populations. Findings of the study overall: Type 1 diabetes patients had TCRB CDR3s that were shorter (moderately but significantly so) in all four CD4+ subsets.

Sequencing was done on a sample of central memory CD4+ T cells from blood. The rearrangement links TRBV15 to TRBJ2-1; the match to TRBD1 covers 8 bases. This receptor was identified in a man aged 18-30 years with type 1 diabetes. The CDR3: CATSRSDRGPYNEQFF. The CDR3 DNA reads TGTGCCACCAGCAGGTCTGACAGGGGCCCCTACAATGAGCAGTTCTTC.